Listed here are 5 T cell receptor beta chains from one sample, sequenced in a study of OX40 agonist ivuxolimab in advanced cancers. TCRdb's table, derived via immunoSEQ multiplex PCR, lists solely in-frame clones and lacks some. The sample shows 25,000 to 30,000 clones, roughly 79% of them seen only once. Source: CD4+ or CD8+ T cells sorted from blood, taken in a trial of the OX40 agonist ivuxolimab. All receptors derive from an adult with an advanced solid tumor such as melanoma, head and neck, liver or kidney cancer.

The CDR3 sequence: CSVEAGVDTEAFF. As DNA, the CDR3 is TGCAGCGTTGAAGCAGGGGTCGACACTGAAGCTTTCTTT. The V gene is TRBV29-1, the J gene TRBJ1-1; D might be TRBD1 (6 bases). Per the germline V gene, CDR1 is SQVTM and CDR2 is ANQGSEA. The CDR3 runs 13 residues. Between the trimmed V and J ends, which lost 1 base and 3 bases, there was a span of 9 bases.

This clone occurred once. The rearrangement joins TRBV15 to TRBJ2-5; TRBD1 matches 8 bases. Germline CDR1 reads LNHNV; CDR2 reads YYDKDF (reference sequence). The CDR3 totals 16 residues. The V and J ends lost 0 bases and 3 bases, in that order; junction bases with no gene match: 6. This chain's CDR3 is CATSRDPDRVKETQYF. CDR3 nucleotide sequence: TGTGCCACCAGCAGAGACCCGGACAGGGTAAAAGAGACCCAGTACTTC. Using reference TRBV15 and TRBJ2-5 for the parts outside the CDR3, the full variable domain is DAMVIQNPRYQVTQFGKPVTLSCSQTLNHNVMYWYQQKSSQAPKLLFHYYDKDFNNEADTPDNFQSRRPNTSFCFLDIRSPGLGDTAMYLCATSRDPDRVKETQYFGPGTRLLVL.

V gene TRBV4-1 combines with J gene TRBJ2-5, with 8 bases matching TRBD2. Looked up from germline, CDR1 is MGHRA and CDR2 is YSYEKL. The CDR3 covers 17 residues. V gave up 0 bases and J gave up 1 base; unmatched junction bases: 7. The CDR3 spells CASSQEQGLAFQETQYF. For the CDR3, the DNA is TGCGCCAGCAGCCAAGAGCAAGGACTAGCCTTCCAAGAGACCCAGTACTTC.

The V call is TRBV7-2, the J call TRBJ2-6, with D unclear. Per germline, CDR1 SGHTA and CDR2 FQGNSA. There are 18 residues in the CDR3. V was trimmed by 5 bases and J by 5 bases, leaving 22 bases between them. The CDR3 protein is CASSVQCRRQSRANVLTF. In DNA form, the CDR3 reads TGTGCCAGCAGCGTACAATGCAGACGACAAAGTCGGGCCAACGTCCTGACTTTC.

The gene calls are TRBV5-1 and TRBJ2-5, with D tentatively TRBD1 (6 bases). Germline CDR1 is SGHRS and CDR2 is YFSETQ. CDR3 size: 14 residues. V was trimmed by 7 bases and J by 3 bases, leaving 16 bases between them. The CDR3 loop reads CASLGGSPKETQYF. The CDR3 nucleotides are TGCGCCAGCTTAGGGGGTAGCCCTAAAGAGACCCAGTACTTC.